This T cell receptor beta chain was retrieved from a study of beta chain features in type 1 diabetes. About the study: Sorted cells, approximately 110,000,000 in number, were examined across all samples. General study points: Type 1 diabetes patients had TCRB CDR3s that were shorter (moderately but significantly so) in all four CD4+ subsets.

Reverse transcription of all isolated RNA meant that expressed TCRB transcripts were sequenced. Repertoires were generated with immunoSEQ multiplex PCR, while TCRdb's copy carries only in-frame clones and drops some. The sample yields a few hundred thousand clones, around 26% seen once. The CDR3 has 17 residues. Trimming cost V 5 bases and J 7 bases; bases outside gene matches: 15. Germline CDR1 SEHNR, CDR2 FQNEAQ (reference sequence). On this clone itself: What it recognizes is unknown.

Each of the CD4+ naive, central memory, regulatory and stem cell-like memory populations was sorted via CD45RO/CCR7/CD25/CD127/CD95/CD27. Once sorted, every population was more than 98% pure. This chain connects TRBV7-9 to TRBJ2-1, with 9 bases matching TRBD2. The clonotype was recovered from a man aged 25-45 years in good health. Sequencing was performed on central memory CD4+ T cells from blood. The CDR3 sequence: CASSQGVAGVPRNEQFF. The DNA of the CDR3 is TGTGCCAGCAGCCAGGGAGTAGCGGGAGTCCCTAGGAATGAGCAGTTCTTC. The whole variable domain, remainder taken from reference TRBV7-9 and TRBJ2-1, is DTGVSQNPRHKITKRGQNVTFRCDPISEHNRLYWYRQTLGQGPEFLTYFQNEAQLEKSRLLSDRFSAERPKGSFSTLEIQRTEQGDSAMYLCASSQGVAGVPRNEQFFGPGTRLTVL.